This T cell receptor beta chain derives from a study of identical twins. TCRdb itself ran the 5' RACE reads through MiXCR, one entry per CDR3 protein. This sample has roughly 1,500,000 distinct CDR3 sequences, with less than 40% found just once. The germline V gene has CDR1 MGHDK and CDR2 SYGVNS. With 0 bases clipped from V and 6 bases from J, the junction kept 2 bases outside the gene matches. The CDR3 has 14 amino acids. This clonotype has more than one count but fewer than ten. Sequencing input: cord blood. The clonotype originates from a newborn girl in good health. This chain uses TRBV25-1 with TRBJ2-1, with 7 bases lining up with TRBD2. The CDR3 nucleotides are TGTGCCAGCAGTGAATATGGGAGGGGCAATGAGCAGTTCTTC. Translation gives CASSEYGRGNEQFF.